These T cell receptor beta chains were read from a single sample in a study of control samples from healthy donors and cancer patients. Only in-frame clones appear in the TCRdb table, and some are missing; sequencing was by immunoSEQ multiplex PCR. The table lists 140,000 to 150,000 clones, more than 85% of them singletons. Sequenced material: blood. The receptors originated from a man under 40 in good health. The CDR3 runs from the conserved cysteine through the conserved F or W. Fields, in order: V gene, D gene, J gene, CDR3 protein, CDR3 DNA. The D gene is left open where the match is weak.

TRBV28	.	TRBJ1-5	CASSFVADNQPQHF	TGTGCCAGCAGTTTCGTCGCGGACAATCAGCCCCAGCATTTT
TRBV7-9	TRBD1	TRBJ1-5	CASSLERGDRRNGQPQHF	TGTGCCAGCAGCTTAGAGCGCGGGGACAGGCGGAATGGTCAGCCCCAGCATTTT
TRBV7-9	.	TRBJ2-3	CASSLGTDTQYF	TGTGCCAGCAGCTTAGGCACAGATACGCAGTATTTT
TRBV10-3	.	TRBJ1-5	CAIRQGPNQPQHF	TGTGCCATCAGACAGGGACCCAATCAGCCCCAGCATTTT
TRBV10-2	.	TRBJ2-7	CASSGTTGAYEQYF	TGCGCCAGCAGTGGGACGACAGGAGCCTACGAGCAGTACTTC
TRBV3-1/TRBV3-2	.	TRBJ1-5	CASSQDRDQPQHF	TGTGCCAGCAGCCAAGACAGAGATCAGCCCCAGCATTTT
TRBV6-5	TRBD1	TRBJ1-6	CASSTGALHF	TGTGCCAGCAGTACAGGGGCCCTCCACTTT
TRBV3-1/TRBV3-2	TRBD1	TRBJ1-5	CASSPGTGNQPQHF	TGTGCCAGCAGCCCTGGGACAGGGAATCAGCCCCAGCATTTT
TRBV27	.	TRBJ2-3	CASSLIRADTQYF	TGTGCCAGCAGCCTTATCCGAGCAGATACGCAGTATTTT
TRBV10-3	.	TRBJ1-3	CAINGGNTIYF	TGTGCCATCAACGGTGGAAACACCATATATTTT
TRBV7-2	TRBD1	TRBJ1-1	CASSAKTGGTEAFF	TGTGCCAGCAGCGCCAAAACAGGGGGCACTGAAGCTTTCTTT
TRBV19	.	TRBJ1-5	CASSIDLGQPQHF	TGTGCCAGTAGTATAGATCTAGGCCAGCCCCAGCATTTT
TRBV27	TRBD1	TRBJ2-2	CASSSYRTGFEKTGELFF	TGTGCCAGCAGTTCCTACCGGACAGGGTTTGAGAAGACCGGGGAGCTGTTTTTT
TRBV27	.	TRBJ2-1	CASSPRGEFSYNEQFF	TGTGCCAGCAGTCCGCGAGGGGAATTCTCCTACAATGAGCAGTTCTTC
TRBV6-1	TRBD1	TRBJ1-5	CASSEWDRGTPQHF	TGTGCCAGCAGTGAATGGGACAGGGGGACGCCCCAGCATTTT